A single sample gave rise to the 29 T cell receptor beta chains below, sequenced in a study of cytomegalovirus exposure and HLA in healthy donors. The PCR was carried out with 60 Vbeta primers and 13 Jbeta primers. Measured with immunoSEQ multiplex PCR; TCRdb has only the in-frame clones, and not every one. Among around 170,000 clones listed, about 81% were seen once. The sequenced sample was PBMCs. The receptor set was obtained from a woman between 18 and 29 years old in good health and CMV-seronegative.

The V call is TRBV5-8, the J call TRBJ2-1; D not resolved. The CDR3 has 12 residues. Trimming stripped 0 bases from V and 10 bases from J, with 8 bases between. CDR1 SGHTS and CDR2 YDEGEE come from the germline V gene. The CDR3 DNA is TGTGCCAGCAGCTTGGGAGTGCTCGAGCAGTTCTTC. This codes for CASSLGVLEQFF.

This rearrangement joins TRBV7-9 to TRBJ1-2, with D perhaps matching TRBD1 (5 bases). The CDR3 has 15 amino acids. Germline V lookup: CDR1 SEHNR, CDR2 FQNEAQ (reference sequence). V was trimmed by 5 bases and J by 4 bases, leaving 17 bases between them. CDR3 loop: CASSPPGGGVYGYTF. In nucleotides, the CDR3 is TGTGCCAGCAGCCCACCCGGGGGTGGCGTCTATGGCTACACCTTC.

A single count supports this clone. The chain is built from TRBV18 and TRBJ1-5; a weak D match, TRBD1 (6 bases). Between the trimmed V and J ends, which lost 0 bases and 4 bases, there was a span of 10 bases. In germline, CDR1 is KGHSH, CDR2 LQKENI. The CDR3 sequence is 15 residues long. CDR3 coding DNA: TGTGCCAGCTCACCACCCGGGACAAAGAATCAGCCCCAGCATTTT. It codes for CASSPPGTKNQPQHF.

CDR3 protein: CASSSGSGNTIYF. The CDR3 region has the DNA TGTGCCAGCAGCTCAGGGTCTGGAAACACCATATATTTT. The chain couples TRBV27 to TRBJ1-3; TRBD1 is a possible D gene (5 bases). Germline lookup yields CDR1 MNHEY and CDR2 SMNVEV (reference sequence). This CDR3 is built from 13 residues. The germline V and J ends were trimmed by 6 bases and 1 base, with 7 bases remaining between them.

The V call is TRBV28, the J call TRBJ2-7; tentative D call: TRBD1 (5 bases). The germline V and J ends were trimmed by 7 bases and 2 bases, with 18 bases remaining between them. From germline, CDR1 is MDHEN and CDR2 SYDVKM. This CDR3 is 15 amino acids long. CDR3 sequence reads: CASTSQGTPTYEQYF. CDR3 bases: TGTGCCAGCACCAGTCAGGGCACCCCTACCTACGAGCAGTACTTC.

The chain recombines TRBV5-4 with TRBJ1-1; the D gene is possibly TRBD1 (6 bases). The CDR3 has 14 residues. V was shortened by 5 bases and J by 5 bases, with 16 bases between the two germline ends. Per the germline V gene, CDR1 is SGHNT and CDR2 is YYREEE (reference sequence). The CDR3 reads CASSWGLGGTEAFF. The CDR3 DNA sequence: TGTGCCAGCAGTTGGGGGCTTGGGGGAACTGAAGCTTTCTTT.

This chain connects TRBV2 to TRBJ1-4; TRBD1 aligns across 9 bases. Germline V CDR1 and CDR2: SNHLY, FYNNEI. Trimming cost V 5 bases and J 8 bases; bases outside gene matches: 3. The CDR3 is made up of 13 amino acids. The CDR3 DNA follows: TGTGCCAGCAGTAGGGACAGGGCAGAAAAACTGTTTTTT. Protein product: CASSRDRAEKLFF.

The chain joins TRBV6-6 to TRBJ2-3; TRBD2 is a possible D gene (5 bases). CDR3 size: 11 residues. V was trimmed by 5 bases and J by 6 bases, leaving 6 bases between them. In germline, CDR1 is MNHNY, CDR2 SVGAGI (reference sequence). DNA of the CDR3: TGTGCCAGCAGTCGAGGGGATACGCAGTATTTT. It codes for CASSRGDTQYF.

This CDR3 reads CAWSPRLRLWTQYF. The CDR3 DNA reads TGTGCCTGGAGTCCTAGACTTCGACTTTGGACCCAGTACTTC. V usage is TRBV30 and J usage is TRBJ2-5, with D unresolved. From germline, CDR1 is GTSNPN and CDR2 SVGIG (reference sequence). Trimming shortened V by 2 bases and J by 7 bases, and 17 bases separated the two germline ends. The CDR3 has 14 residues.

CDR3 DNA: TGTGCCAGCAGCCGGAGAACGACAGGGACAGGCACAGATACGCAGTATTTT. This codes for CASSRRTTGTGTDTQYF. This sequence joins TRBV7-9 and TRBJ2-3; TRBD1 matches at 7 bases. V shed 5 bases and J 1 base; nucleotides not matched to a gene: 12. The length of the CDR3 is 17 residues. CDR1 is SEHNR and CDR2 is FQNEAQ in the germline V gene (reference sequence).

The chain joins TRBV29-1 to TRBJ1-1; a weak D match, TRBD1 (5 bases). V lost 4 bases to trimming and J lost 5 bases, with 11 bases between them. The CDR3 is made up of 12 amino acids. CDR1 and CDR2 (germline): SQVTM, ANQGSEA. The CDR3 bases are TGCAGCGTTGCCAGGGTAGAAACTGAAGCTTTCTTT. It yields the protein CSVARVETEAFF.

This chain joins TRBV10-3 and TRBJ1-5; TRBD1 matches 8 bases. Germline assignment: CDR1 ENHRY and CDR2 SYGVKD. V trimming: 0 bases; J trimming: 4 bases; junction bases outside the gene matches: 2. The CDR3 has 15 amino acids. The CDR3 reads CAISESGQENQPQHF. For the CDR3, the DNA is TGTGCCATCAGTGAGTCGGGACAGGAAAATCAGCCCCAGCATTTT.

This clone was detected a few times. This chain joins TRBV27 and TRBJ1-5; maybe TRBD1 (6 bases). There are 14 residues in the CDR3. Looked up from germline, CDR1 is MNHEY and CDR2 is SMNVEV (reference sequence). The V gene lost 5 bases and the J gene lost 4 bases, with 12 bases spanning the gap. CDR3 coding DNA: TGTGCCAGCAGTACCTCAGGGGTAAATCAGCCCCAGCATTTT. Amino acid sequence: CASSTSGVNQPQHF.

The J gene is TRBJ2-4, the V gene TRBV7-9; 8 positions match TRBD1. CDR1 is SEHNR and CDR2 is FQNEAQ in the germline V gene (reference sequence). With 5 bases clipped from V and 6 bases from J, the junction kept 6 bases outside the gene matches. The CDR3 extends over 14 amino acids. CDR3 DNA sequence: TGTGCCAGCAGCCCGGACAGGGCGGGAAACATTCAGTACTTC. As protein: CASSPDRAGNIQYF.

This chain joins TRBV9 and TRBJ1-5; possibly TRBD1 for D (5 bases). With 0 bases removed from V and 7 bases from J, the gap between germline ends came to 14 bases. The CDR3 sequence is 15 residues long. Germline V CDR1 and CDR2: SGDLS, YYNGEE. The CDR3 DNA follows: TGTGCCAGCAGCGTAGCTGGTAGGGAGGGGCAGCCCCAGCATTTT. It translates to CASSVAGREGQPQHF.

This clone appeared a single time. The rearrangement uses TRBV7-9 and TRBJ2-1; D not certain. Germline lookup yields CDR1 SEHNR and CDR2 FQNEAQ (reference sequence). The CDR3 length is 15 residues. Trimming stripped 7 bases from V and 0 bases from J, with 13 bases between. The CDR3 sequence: CASTIAGGSYNEQFF. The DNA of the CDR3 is TGTGCCAGCACCATAGCCGGCGGCTCCTACAATGAGCAGTTCTTC.

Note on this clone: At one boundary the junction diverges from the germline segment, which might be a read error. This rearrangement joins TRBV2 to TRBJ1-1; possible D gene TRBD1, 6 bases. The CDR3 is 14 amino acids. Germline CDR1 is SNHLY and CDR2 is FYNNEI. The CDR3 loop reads CASLIRDKNTEALF. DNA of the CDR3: TGTGCCAGCCTAATCCGGGACAAGAACACTGAAGCTCTCTTT.

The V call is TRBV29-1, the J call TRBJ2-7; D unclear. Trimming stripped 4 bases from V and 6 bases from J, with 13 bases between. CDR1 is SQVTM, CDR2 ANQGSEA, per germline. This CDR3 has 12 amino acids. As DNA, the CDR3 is TGCAGCGTTGCTAGGAGACCCTCCGAGCAGTACTTC. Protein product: CSVARRPSEQYF.

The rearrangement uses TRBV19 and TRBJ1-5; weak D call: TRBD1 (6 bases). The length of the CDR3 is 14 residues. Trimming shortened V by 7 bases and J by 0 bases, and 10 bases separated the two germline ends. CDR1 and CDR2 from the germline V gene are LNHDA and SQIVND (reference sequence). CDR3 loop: CASTQGGSNQPQHF. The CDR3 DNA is TGTGCCAGTACCCAAGGGGGTAGCAATCAGCCCCAGCATTTT.

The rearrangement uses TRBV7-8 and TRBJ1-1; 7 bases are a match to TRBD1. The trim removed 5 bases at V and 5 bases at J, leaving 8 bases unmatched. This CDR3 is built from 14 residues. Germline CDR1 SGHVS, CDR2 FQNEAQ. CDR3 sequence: CASSVTGEKTEAFF. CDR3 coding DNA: TGTGCCAGCAGCGTTACAGGGGAGAAGACTGAAGCTTTCTTT.

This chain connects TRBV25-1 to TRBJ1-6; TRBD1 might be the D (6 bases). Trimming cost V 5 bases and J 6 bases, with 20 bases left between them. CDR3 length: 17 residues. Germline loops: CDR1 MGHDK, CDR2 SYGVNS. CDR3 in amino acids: CASSRGVTGSVNSPLHF. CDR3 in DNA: TGTGCCAGCAGTCGTGGGGTGACAGGTTCGGTTAATTCACCCCTCCACTTT. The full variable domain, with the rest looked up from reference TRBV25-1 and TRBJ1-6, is EADIYQTPRYLVIGTGKKITLECSQTMGHDKMYWYQQDPGMELHLIHYSYGVNSTEKGDLSSESTVSRIRTEHFPLTLESARPSHTSQYLCASSRGVTGSVNSPLHFGNGTRLTVT.

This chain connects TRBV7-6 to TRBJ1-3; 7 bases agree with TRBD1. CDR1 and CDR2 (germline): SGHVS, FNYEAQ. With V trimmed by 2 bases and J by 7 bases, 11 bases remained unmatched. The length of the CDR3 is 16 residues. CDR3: CASSLNPQGTMNTIYF. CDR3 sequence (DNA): TGTGCCAGCAGCTTAAACCCACAGGGGACGATGAACACCATATATTTT. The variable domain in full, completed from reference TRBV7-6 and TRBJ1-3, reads GAGVSQSPRYKVTKRGQDVALRCDPISGHVSLYWYRQALGQGPEFLTYFNYEAQQDKSGLPNDRFSAERPEGSISTLTIQRTEQRDSAMYRCASSLNPQGTMNTIYFGEGSWLTVV.

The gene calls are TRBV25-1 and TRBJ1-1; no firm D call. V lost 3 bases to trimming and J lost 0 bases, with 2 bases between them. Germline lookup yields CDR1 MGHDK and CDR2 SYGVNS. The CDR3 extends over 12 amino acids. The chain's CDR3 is CASSDVNTEAFF. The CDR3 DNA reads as TGTGCCAGCAGTGACGTGAACACTGAAGCTTTCTTT.

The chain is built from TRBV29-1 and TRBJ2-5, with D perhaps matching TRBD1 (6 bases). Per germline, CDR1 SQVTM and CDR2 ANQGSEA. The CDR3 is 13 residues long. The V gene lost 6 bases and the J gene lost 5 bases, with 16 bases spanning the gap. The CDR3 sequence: CSVAGDGAETQYF. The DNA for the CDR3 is TGCAGCGTAGCAGGGGACGGTGCGGAGACCCAGTACTTC.

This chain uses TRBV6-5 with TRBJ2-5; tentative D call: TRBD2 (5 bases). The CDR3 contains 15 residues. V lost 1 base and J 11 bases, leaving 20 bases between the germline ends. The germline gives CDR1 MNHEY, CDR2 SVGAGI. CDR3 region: CASSYFGIKTLEQYF. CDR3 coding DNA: TGTGCCAGCAGTTACTTCGGGATCAAAACCCTTGAGCAGTACTTC.

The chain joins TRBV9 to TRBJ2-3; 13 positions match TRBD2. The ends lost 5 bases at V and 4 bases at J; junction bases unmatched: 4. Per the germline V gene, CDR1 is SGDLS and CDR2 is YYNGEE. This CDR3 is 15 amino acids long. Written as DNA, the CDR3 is TGTGCCAGCAGGAAACTAGCGGGAGGGCCAGATACGCAGTATTTT. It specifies CASRKLAGGPDTQYF.

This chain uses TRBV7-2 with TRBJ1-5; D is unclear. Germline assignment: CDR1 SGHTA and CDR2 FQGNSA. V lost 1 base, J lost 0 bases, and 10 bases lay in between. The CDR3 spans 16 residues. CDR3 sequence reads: CASSLVYGYSNQPQHF. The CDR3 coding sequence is TGTGCCAGCAGCTTAGTCTACGGGTATAGCAATCAGCCCCAGCATTTT.

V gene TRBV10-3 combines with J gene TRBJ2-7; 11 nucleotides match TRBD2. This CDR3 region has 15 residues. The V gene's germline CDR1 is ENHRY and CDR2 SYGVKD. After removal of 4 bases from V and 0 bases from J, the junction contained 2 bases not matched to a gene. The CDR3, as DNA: TGTGCCATCAGTGTTAGCGGGAGGGGCTCCTACGAGCAGTACTTC. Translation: CAISVSGRGSYEQYF.

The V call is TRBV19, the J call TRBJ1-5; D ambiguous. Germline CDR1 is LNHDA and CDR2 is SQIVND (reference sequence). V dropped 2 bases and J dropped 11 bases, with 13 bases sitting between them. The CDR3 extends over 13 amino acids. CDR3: CASSISGFVAQHF. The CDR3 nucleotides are TGTGCCAGTAGTATATCCGGGTTCGTAGCCCAGCATTTT.